One sample yielded the 23 T cell receptor beta chains listed below, sequenced in a study of blood T cell repertoires in COVID-19. The protocol was immunoSEQ multiplex PCR, while the TCRdb copy is restricted to in-frame clones and leaves out a portion. The sample includes over 95,000 clones, about 85% of them seen just once. Specimen: peripheral blood. Receptor source: a middle-aged man with acute or convalescent COVID-19.

The V call is TRBV19, the J call TRBJ2-7; 8 bases map to TRBD1. The CDR3 contains 15 residues. The trim removed 3 bases at V and 2 bases at J, leaving 6 bases unmatched. CDR1 and CDR2 from the germline V gene are LNHDA and SQIVND (reference sequence). CDR3 sequence (DNA): TGTGCCAGTAGTATTACAGGGGGACTCCCCTACGAGCAGTACTTC. Translating gives CASSITGGLPYEQYF.

This chain links TRBV4-1 with TRBJ2-7; D gene uncertain. V lost 0 bases, J lost 3 bases, and 12 bases lay in between. There are 15 residues in the CDR3. The germline V gene encodes CDR1 MGHRA and CDR2 YSYEKL. CDR3 sequence reads: CASSQDHTAYYEQYF. In nucleotides, the CDR3 is TGCGCCAGCAGCCAAGATCATACAGCTTACTACGAGCAGTACTTC.

The rearrangement links TRBV3-1 (or the pseudogene TRBV3-2) to TRBJ2-7, with 11 bases that match TRBD2. The CDR3 covers 15 residues. From germline, CDR1 is LGHDT and CDR2 YNNKEL (reference sequence). J was trimmed by 6 bases and V by 3 bases; bases with no gene match: 7. CDR3 loop: CASSHPLAGGSEQYF. As DNA, the CDR3 is TGTGCCAGCAGCCATCCCTTAGCGGGGGGGAGCGAGCAGTACTTC.

The chain recombines TRBV10-3 with TRBJ2-3; no reliable D call. Deletions cut 3 bases from V and 4 bases from J, with 5 bases between. Germline V gene sequence: CDR1 ENHRY, CDR2 SYGVKD. The CDR3 sequence is 12 residues long. The CDR3 reads CAISDTSDTQYF. CDR3 in DNA: TGTGCCATCAGTGATACTTCAGATACGCAGTATTTT.

The rearrangement uses TRBV11-2 and TRBJ2-7, with 7 nucleotides matching TRBD1. Germline V gene sequence: CDR1 SGHAT, CDR2 FQNNGV. This CDR3 has 14 amino acids. V shed 0 bases and J 4 bases; nucleotides not matched to a gene: 3. The CDR3 region is CASSLEGQQYEQYF. The CDR3 coding sequence is TGTGCCAGCAGCTTAGAGGGACAGCAATACGAGCAGTACTTC.

This clone came up once. The chain uses TRBV5-1 and TRBJ2-5; D uncertain. CDR3 length: 13 residues. Germline lookup yields CDR1 SGHRS and CDR2 YFSETQ. Trimming took 0 bases from V and 5 from J, leaving 8 bases between them. Written as DNA, the CDR3 is TGCGCCAGCAGCTTGGCCACGGAGGAGACCCAGTACTTC. Translation: CASSLATEETQYF.

This clone turned up a few times. This chain connects TRBV7-2 to TRBJ1-5, with unresolved D. Trimming cost V 2 bases and J 1 base, with 9 bases left between them. The CDR3 sequence is 15 residues long. Germline V gene data show CDR1 as SGHTA and CDR2 as FQGNSA. CDR3 amino acids: CASSLNRMSNQPQHF. DNA for the CDR3: TGTGCCAGCAGCTTAAACAGAATGAGCAATCAGCCCCAGCATTTT.

V is TRBV10-3 and J is TRBJ1-2, with 10 bases identical to TRBD1. The ends lost 2 bases at V and 7 bases at J; junction bases unmatched: 1. CDR3 size: 13 residues. Germline CDR1 and CDR2: ENHRY and SYGVKD. The CDR3 bases are TGTGCCATCAGTGAGGACAGGGGGCTTGGCTACACCTTC. It specifies CAISEDRGLGYTF.

The chain recombines TRBV18 with TRBJ2-3, with a possible D match to TRBD2 (6 bases). The V end was cut by 0 bases, the J end by 4 bases, with 8 bases between. The CDR3 length is 14 residues. In germline, CDR1 is KGHSH, CDR2 LQKENI. The CDR3 loop reads CASSPPGTADTQYF. The CDR3 DNA reads as TGTGCCAGCTCACCACCGGGGACTGCAGATACGCAGTATTTT.

This sequence joins TRBV2 and TRBJ2-1; no clear D. V lost 8 bases and J lost 2, with 13 bases in between. CDR1 is SNHLY and CDR2 is FYNNEI in the germline V gene. The CDR3 consists of 14 residues. CDR3 bases: TGTGCCAGCCTGTATTACGCTACCTACAATGAGCAGTTCTTC. This codes for CASLYYATYNEQFF.

The chain recombines TRBV4-3 with TRBJ2-3, with 12 bases aligning to TRBD2. Looked up from germline, CDR1 is LGHNA and CDR2 is YSLEER. The CDR3 contains 21 residues. The V segment lost 5 bases and the J segment 2 bases; nucleotides outside the gene matches: 20. The CDR3 loop is CASSERLFSSGGGHYTDTQYF. CDR3 DNA sequence: TGCGCCAGCAGCGAAAGACTGTTCTCTAGCGGGGGGGGCCATTACACAGATACGCAGTATTTT.

The V call is TRBV5-1, the J call TRBJ1-4; the D gene is possibly TRBD1 (6 bases). The V gene lost 1 base and the J gene lost 6 bases, with 13 bases spanning the gap. The CDR3 runs to 15 residues. Germline values: CDR1 SGHRS, CDR2 YFSETQ. Here the CDR3 DNA reads TGCGCCAGCAGCTTGAGGCGGGGGCTCGATGAAAAACTGTTTTTT. Translated, it gives CASSLRRGLDEKLFF.

This clone was recorded only once. The chain recombines TRBV2 with TRBJ1-5; 7 bases are a match to TRBD1. This CDR3 spans 12 amino acids. The germline V gene has CDR1 SNHLY and CDR2 FYNNEI. Germline trimming cut 10 bases from V and 6 bases from J; bases unmatched to any gene: 6. The CDR3 here is CATLQGCQPQHF. CDR3 nucleotides: TGTGCCACCCTACAGGGGTGTCAGCCCCAGCATTTT. Looking up the rest from reference TRBV2 and TRBJ1-5 gives the full variable domain: EPEVTQTPSHQVTQMGQEVILRCVPISNHLYFYWYRQILGQKVEFLVSFYNNEISEKSEIFDDQFSVERPDGSNFTLKIRSTKLEDSAMYFCATLQGCQPQHFGDGTRLSIL.

This chain connects TRBV30 to TRBJ2-1; no clear D gene. The CDR3 spans 13 residues. V was shortened by 5 bases and J by 3 bases, with 11 bases between the two germline ends. Germline CDR1 is GTSNPN and CDR2 is SVGIG (reference sequence). CDR3 DNA: TGTGCCTGGGACTTAGACGGCTACAATGAGCAGTTCTTC. It codes for CAWDLDGYNEQFF. Full variable domain (outside the CDR3, taken from reference TRBV30 and TRBJ2-1): SQTIHQWPATLVQPVGSPLSLECTVEGTSNPNLYWYRQAAGRGLQLLFYSVGIGQISSEVPQNLSASRPQDRQFILSSKKLLLSDSGFYLCAWDLDGYNEQFFGPGTRLTVL.

J is TRBJ1-6 and V is TRBV30; the D is unclear. The CDR3 totals 14 residues. Germline CDR1 reads GTSNPN; CDR2 reads SVGIG (reference sequence). Trimming stripped 4 bases from V and 6 bases from J, with 13 bases between. The CDR3, as DNA: TGTGCCTGGACCACGAGACTCCTTAATTCACCCCTCCACTTT. As protein: CAWTTRLLNSPLHF.

CDR3 loop: CASMDRDTQYF. CDR3 nucleotides: TGCGCCAGCATGGACAGGGATACGCAGTATTTT. This chain uses TRBV10-1 with TRBJ2-3; 7 nucleotides agree with TRBD1. With V trimmed by 7 bases and J by 6 bases, 1 base remained unmatched. This CDR3 has 11 amino acids. The germline CDR1 and CDR2 sequences are WNHNN and SYGVQD (reference sequence).

The rearrangement uses TRBV7-9 and TRBJ2-7; D is undetermined. The V gene's germline CDR1 is SEHNR and CDR2 FQNEAQ (reference sequence). Trimming took 6 bases from V and 6 from J, leaving 9 bases between them. The CDR3 contains 11 residues. DNA of the CDR3: TGTGCCAGCAGTCTCTTCGTCGAGCAGTACTTC. Its protein product is CASSLFVEQYF.

This chain connects TRBV4-1 to TRBJ2-7; 11 bases are a match to TRBD2. Germline assignment: CDR1 MGHRA and CDR2 YSYEKL. Trimming at V came to 3 bases and at J to 3 bases, leaving 10 bases not matched to a gene. This CDR3 has 17 amino acids. Here the CDR3 reads CASSQRASSGGHYEQYF. CDR3 nucleotide sequence: TGCGCCAGCAGCCAGCGAGCGTCTAGCGGGGGGCACTACGAGCAGTACTTC.

A remark on this clone: In the same sample, other DNA sequences code for this CDR3. This chain connects TRBV30 to TRBJ2-7; weak D call: TRBD1 (6 bases). This CDR3 comprises 14 residues. Germline V gene sequence: CDR1 GTSNPN, CDR2 SVGIG (reference sequence). V lost 0 bases and J lost 2, with 11 bases in between. The CDR3 protein is CAWSVGQGPYEQYF. In DNA form, the CDR3 reads TGTGCCTGGAGTGTCGGTCAGGGGCCCTACGAGCAGTACTTC.

The chain combines TRBV7-2 with TRBJ1-2; D perhaps matches TRBD1 (6 bases). CDR3 length: 16 amino acids. The germline CDR1 and CDR2 sequences are SGHTA and FQGNSA. Trimming removed 5 bases at V and 4 bases at J, with 20 bases between. The CDR3 DNA sequence: TGTGCCAGCAGCCAAATAGGAGGGGGGGGCGGCTATGGCTACACCTTC. It translates to CASSQIGGGGGYGYTF.

This chain connects TRBV3-1 (or the pseudogene TRBV3-2) to TRBJ2-7, with 10 bases lining up with TRBD1. The CDR3 consists of 15 residues. CDR1 is LGHDT and CDR2 is YNNKEL in the germline V gene (reference sequence). Losses at the gene ends were 4 bases for V and 3 bases for J; bases not matched to a gene: 6. CDR3 region: CASSRSRDRGYEQYF. In DNA, the CDR3 is TGTGCCAGCAGCCGAAGCCGGGACAGGGGCTACGAGCAGTACTTC.

This chain joins TRBV19 and TRBJ1-2, with TRBD1 identical over 8 bases. CDR3 length: 17 residues. J gave up 5 bases and V 7 bases, and 18 bases lay outside the gene matches. CDR1 and CDR2 from the germline V gene are LNHDA and SQIVND (reference sequence). For the CDR3, the DNA is TGTGCCAGTAAAGTTAAGGACAGGGAAAGGGACTGGTATGGCTACACCTTC. As protein: CASKVKDRERDWYGYTF.

The chain employs TRBV6-5 and TRBJ1-1; D perhaps matches TRBD1 (5 bases). The CDR3 length is 14 residues. Trimming took off 0 bases at V and 1 base at J, with 6 bases between the two ends. From germline, CDR1 is MNHEY and CDR2 SVGAGI. The CDR3 DNA sequence: TGTGCCAGCAGTTACTCTCAGGGGAACACTGAAGCTTTCTTT. Translation: CASSYSQGNTEAFF.